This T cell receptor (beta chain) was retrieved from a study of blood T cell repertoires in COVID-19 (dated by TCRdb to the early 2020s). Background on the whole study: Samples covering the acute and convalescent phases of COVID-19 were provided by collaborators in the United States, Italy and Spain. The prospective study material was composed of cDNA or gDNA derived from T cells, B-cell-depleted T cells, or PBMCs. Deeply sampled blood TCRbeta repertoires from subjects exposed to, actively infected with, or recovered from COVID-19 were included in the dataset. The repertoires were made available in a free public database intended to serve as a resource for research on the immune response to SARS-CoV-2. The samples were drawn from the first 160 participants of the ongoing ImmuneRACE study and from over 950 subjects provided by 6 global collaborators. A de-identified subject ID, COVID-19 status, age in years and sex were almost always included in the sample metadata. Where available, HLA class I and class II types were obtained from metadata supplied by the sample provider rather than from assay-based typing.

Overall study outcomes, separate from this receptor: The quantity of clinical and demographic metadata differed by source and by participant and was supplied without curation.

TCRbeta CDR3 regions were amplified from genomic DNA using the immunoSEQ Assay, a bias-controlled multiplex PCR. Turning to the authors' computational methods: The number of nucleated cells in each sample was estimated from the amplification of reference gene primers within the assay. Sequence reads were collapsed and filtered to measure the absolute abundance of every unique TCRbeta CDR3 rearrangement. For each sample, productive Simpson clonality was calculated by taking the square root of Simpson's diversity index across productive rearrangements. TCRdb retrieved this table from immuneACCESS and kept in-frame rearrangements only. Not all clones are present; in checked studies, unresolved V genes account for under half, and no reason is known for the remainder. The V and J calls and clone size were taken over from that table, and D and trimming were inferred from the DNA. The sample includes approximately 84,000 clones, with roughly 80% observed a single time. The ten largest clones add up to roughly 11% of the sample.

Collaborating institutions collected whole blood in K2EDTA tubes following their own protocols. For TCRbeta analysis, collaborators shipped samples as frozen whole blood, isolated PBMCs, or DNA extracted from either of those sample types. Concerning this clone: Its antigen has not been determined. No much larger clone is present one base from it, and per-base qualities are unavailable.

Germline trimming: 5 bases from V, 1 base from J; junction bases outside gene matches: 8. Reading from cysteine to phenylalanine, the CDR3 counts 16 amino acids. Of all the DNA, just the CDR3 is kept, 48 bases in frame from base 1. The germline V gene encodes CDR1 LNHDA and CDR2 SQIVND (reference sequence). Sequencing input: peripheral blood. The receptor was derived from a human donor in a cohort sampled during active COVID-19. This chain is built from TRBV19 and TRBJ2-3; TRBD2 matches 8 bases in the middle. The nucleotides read TGTGCCAGTAGTTTTCAAGCGGGGGAGGGCACAGATACGCAGTATTTT. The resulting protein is CASSFQAGEGTDTQYF.